The 15 T cell receptor beta chains below come from one sample, sequenced in a study of Tregs in tolerant kidney transplant recipients. Recipients received nonmyeloablative bone marrow transplants from related graft donors, with transient mixed chimerism. Assay used: immunoSEQ multiplex PCR; TCRdb lists only in-frame clones, some missing. Recorded for this sample: 11,000 to 15,000 clones. Sample: CD8+ T cells from blood (PBMCs), taken 6 months after the transplant. These TCRs come from a human patient who received a combined kidney and bone marrow transplant. T cells may partly derive from the graft donor.

On this clone: The read gets to within 3 residues of the CDR3 end, and the germline J gene fills in the rest. The chain employs TRBV14 and TRBJ2-7, with 8 bases identical to TRBD1. Germline lookup yields CDR1 SGHDN and CDR2 FVKESK. The CDR3 extends over 14 amino acids. The junction had 3 bases not matched to a gene; V was cut back by 1 base and J by 4 bases. The covered CDR3 bases are TGTGCCAGCAGCCAAGGGACAGGGTGGTACGAG. Translated, it gives CASSQGTGWYE. Given in full, the CDR3 is CASSQGTGWYEQYF. Using reference TRBV14 and TRBJ2-7 for the parts outside the CDR3, the full variable domain is EAGVTQFPSHSVIEKGQTVTLRCDPISGHDNLYWYRRVMGKEIKFLLHFVKESKQDESGMPNNRFLAERTGGTYSTLKVQPAELEDSGVYFCASSQGTGWYEQYFGPGTRLTVT.

This clone ranks as medium-sized in terms of frequency. CDR3 region: CASSLADSLNNSPLHF. The DNA read from the CDR3 is TGTGCCAGCAGCTTAGCAGACAGTTTAAATAATTCACCC. The chain is built from TRBV7-6 and TRBJ1-6; D might be TRBD1 (5 bases). Read sequence stops 3 residues before the CDR3 end, and the germline J gene provides the missing end. Trimming took 0 bases from V and 5 from J, leaving 11 bases between them. Per germline, CDR1 SGHVS and CDR2 FNYEAQ. The CDR3 loop spans 16 amino acids.

To note about this clone: The CDR3 is cut off 3 residues early in the read; its end comes from the germline J gene. This rearrangement joins TRBV4-1 to TRBJ2-2, with TRBD1 identical over 9 bases. After removal of 4 bases from V and 0 bases from J, the junction contained 3 bases not matched to a gene. The V gene's germline CDR1 is MGHRA and CDR2 YSYEKL. This CDR3 is built from 16 residues. The DNA read from the CDR3 is TGCGCCAGCAGCCGGAGACAGGGGGCGAACACCGGGGAG. This translates into CASSRRQGANTGE. The full CDR3 is CASSRRQGANTGELFF.

Frequency places this clone as medium-sized. The read ends 3 residues before the CDR3 terminus; that terminus is restored from the germline J gene. The J gene is TRBJ2-7, the V gene TRBV10-1; the match to TRBD1 covers 12 bases. The CDR3 contains 14 residues. Per germline, CDR1 WNHNN and CDR2 SYGVQD (reference sequence). V trimming: 7 bases; J trimming: 5 bases; junction bases outside the gene matches: 6. The part of the CDR3 DNA that was read is TGCGCCAGCAATCCCGGGACAGGGGGCGACGAG. It is translated as CASNPGTGGDE. The full CDR3 sequence reads CASNPGTGGDEQYF.

Worth noting for this clone: The read terminates 3 residues before the CDR3 end, so the remaining end is supplied by the germline J gene. J is TRBJ2-1 and V is TRBV7-8, with 8 bases identical to TRBD2. CDR1 and CDR2 (germline): SGHVS, FQNEAQ. Trimming removed 3 bases from V and 7 bases from J; junction bases left unmatched: 5. There are 14 residues in the CDR3. CDR3 sequence reads: CASSFGTSMNEQFF. The sequenced part of the CDR3 DNA is TGTGCCAGCAGCTTCGGGACTAGTATGAATGAG.

The CDR3 here is CASSQSIPTSVRETQYF. The sequenced part of the CDR3 DNA is TGCGCCAGCAGTCAATCAATCCCCACTAGCGTGAGAGAGACG. The chain joins TRBV23-1 to TRBJ2-3, with 7 bases that match TRBD2. With the read ending 3 residues before the CDR3 end, the germline J gene is used to fill in that end. TRBV23-1 is placed among ORFs of uncertain function. This CDR3 is built from 17 residues.

The CDR3 region is CASSSLYEQYF. The CDR3 bases that were read are TGTGCCAGCAGCTCTCTTTACGAG. This rearrangement joins TRBV5-5 to TRBJ2-7; no clear D gene. From the germline J gene comes the end of the CDR3, since the read stops 3 residues before it. Trimming took 3 bases from V and 4 from J, leaving 5 bases between them. Germline assignment: CDR1 SGHKS and CDR2 YYEKEE (reference sequence). This CDR3 spans 11 amino acids.

Note on this clone: The read stops 3 residues short of the end of the CDR3; the missing end is completed from the germline J gene. The rearrangement links TRBV10-2 to TRBJ2-7, with 8 nucleotides matching TRBD1. This CDR3 is built from 14 residues. Losses at the gene ends were 3 bases for V and 3 bases for J; bases not matched to a gene: 4. Germline values: CDR1 WSHSY, CDR2 SAAADI. The covered CDR3 bases are TGCGCCAGCAGTGACTCCGGACAGGGCTACGAG. It specifies CASSDSGQGYE. The CDR3 as a whole reads CASSDSGQGYEQYF.

On this clone itself: The read ends 3 residues before the CDR3 terminus; that terminus is restored from the germline J gene. The rearrangement links TRBV10-3 to TRBJ2-7; no clear D. V was trimmed by 3 bases and J by 0 bases, leaving 6 bases between them. Germline-derived CDR1 and CDR2 are ENHRY and SYGVKD. The length of the CDR3 is 13 residues. The CDR3 here is CAISDFNSYEQYF. Partial CDR3 DNA: TGTGCCATCAGTGATTTTAACTCCTACGAG.

On this clone: The read terminates 3 residues before the CDR3 end, so the remaining end is supplied by the germline J gene. The V call is TRBV2, the J call TRBJ2-3, with D perhaps matching TRBD1 (6 bases). The length of the CDR3 is 14 residues. Germline V gives CDR1 SNHLY, CDR2 FYNNEI. CDR3 sequence reads: CASSEGQGFETQYF. CDR3 DNA (partial): TGTGCCAGCAGTGAAGGGCAGGGGTTTGAGACG. The full variable domain, completed using reference TRBV2 and TRBJ2-3, is EPEVTQTPSHQVTQMGQEVILRCVPISNHLYFYWYRQILGQKVEFLVSFYNNEISEKSEIFDDQFSVERPDGSNFTLKIRSTKLEDSAMYFCASSEGQGFETQYFGPGTRLTVL.

With regard to this clone: The CDR3 goes on 3 residues after the read ends, and that part is filled in from the germline J gene. V is TRBV14 and J is TRBJ2-7; TRBD1 agrees at 9 bases. The CDR3 is made up of 15 amino acids. V dropped 4 bases and J dropped 4; count of bases not matched to a gene: 8. Germline V gene lookup returns CDR1 SGHDN and CDR2 FVKESK. The CDR3 spells CASSLGTGKLYEQYF. The covered CDR3 bases are TGTGCCAGCAGCCTAGGGACAGGGAAACTGTACGAG.

Remarks on this clone: The read terminates 3 residues ahead of where the CDR3 ends, so the germline J gene completes it. This rearrangement joins TRBV5-1 to TRBJ2-1; 8 nucleotides match TRBD2. V lost 1 base to trimming and J lost 8 bases; unmatched junction nucleotides: 2. This CDR3 comprises 13 residues. Germline values: CDR1 SGHRS, CDR2 YFSETQ. The CDR3 region is CASSLILADEQFF. The DNA read from the CDR3 is TGCGCCAGCAGCTTGATACTAGCGGATGAG.

A word on this clone: The read ends 3 residues early relative to the CDR3; the germline J gene fills the gap. The genes are TRBV3-1 (or the pseudogene TRBV3-2) and TRBJ2-2, with D perhaps matching TRBD2 (7 bases). This CDR3 is 16 amino acids long. The germline CDR1 and CDR2 sequences are LGHDT and YNNKEL (reference sequence). V lost 2 bases and J lost 8, with 18 bases in between. CDR3 DNA (partial): TGTGCCAGCAGCCAACCCCAGGGGCGGGGGACAGGGGAG. Translating gives CASSQPQGRGTGE. In full, the CDR3 is CASSQPQGRGTGELFF.

In regard to this clone: The sequenced fragment ends 3 residues before the CDR3 boundary, so the rest is inferred from the germline J gene. The chain uses TRBV27 and TRBJ1-5; D might be TRBD1 (6 bases). The CDR3 is made up of 15 amino acids. The ends were cut back, 1 base at V and 3 bases at J, with 10 bases in the middle. The V gene's germline CDR1 is MNHEY and CDR2 SMNVEV (reference sequence). The chain's CDR3 is CASSLYRADNQPQHF. The part of the CDR3 DNA that was read is TGTGCCAGCAGTTTATACAGGGCGGACAATCAGCCC.

Worth noting for this clone: Read data end 3 residues before the CDR3 end; the end is taken from the germline J gene. This chain joins TRBV25-1 and TRBJ2-7; D is uncertain. The CDR3 runs to 14 residues. The germline V gene encodes CDR1 MGHDK and CDR2 SYGVNS. Trimming took 2 bases from V and 2 from J, leaving 10 bases between them. The sequenced part of the CDR3 DNA is TGTGCCAGCAGTGAACGGTTCGGTCCCTACGAG. Translation: CASSERFGPYE. The complete CDR3 sequence is CASSERFGPYEQYF.